This TCR beta chain came from a study of blood T cell repertoires in COVID-19. The table came from immunoSEQ multiplex PCR; TCRdb's copy has only in-frame clones and leaves some out. The sample records hundreds of thousands of clones, 75% to 90% being singletons. This clone was picked up one time. V lost 1 base to trimming and J lost 9 bases; unmatched junction nucleotides: 12. Germline loops: CDR1 SGHDN, CDR2 FVKESK. The CDR3 runs 15 residues. Sequences were obtained from peripheral blood. The V and J genes are TRBV14 and TRBJ2-7, with 7 bases aligning to TRBD1. This receptor was identified in a woman in her twenties or thirties with acute or convalescent COVID-19. CDR3 in amino acids: CASSQGYRGPIGQYF. In DNA form, the CDR3 reads TGTGCCAGCAGCCAAGGATACAGGGGCCCAATAGGGCAGTACTTC.